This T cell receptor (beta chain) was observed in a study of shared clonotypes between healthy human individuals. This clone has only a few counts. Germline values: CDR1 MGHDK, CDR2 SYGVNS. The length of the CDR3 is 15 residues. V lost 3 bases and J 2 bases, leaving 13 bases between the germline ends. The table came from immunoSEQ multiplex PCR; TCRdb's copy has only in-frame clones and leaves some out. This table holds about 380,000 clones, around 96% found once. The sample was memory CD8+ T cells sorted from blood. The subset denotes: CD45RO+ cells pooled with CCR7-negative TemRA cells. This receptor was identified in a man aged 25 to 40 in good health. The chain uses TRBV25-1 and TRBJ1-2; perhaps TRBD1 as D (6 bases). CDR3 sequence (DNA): TGTGCCAGCAGTGACCCATCGACAGGCAACTATGGCTACACCTTC. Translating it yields CASSDPSTGNYGYTF.